The following is a T cell receptor (beta chain) sequence with its context. A few counts support this clone. It lacks a known antigen. Per-base quality was not reported, and no clone a single base away is much larger than it. This entry comes from a study of shared clonotypes between healthy human individuals (dated by TCRdb to the early 2020s). Broadly, across the study: A couple of women and a few men aged 18 to 49 years were included in the cohort. To increase sequencing depth and limit assay-specific biases, TCR repertoire library preparation and sequencing were carried out by different laboratories using diverse techniques. For each donor, three plates each were used for CD4 naive and CD4 memory, two plates were used for CD8 naive, and one plate was used for CD8 memory. Blood TCR repertoires of about 5 healthy adults were deeply sequenced to estimate repertoire size and the extent of clonotype sharing between individuals. Leukapheresis yielded between about 0.94 and 8.9 billion PBMCs per donor. The study at large found these results: Across a few donors, roughly 5.4% of naive CD4, 3.5% of naive CD8, 2.3% of memory CD4, and 0.4% of memory CD8 clonotypes were shared. Estimated clonotype richness was generally larger for naive than for memory subsets. Sampling was restricted to blood, and TCR repertoires in tissues likely differ from the TCR repertoires found in blood. Compared with non-shared clonotypes, the clonotypes found in all four sorted-subset donors had higher generation probabilities. Because the study included a small number of donors, the genetic and exposure-history diversity represented was limited. Pairwise subsampling indicated that sequencing depth was expected to affect the degree of clonotype sharing among donors. Even with the large sequencing depth, rarefaction of the sorted-subset datasets indicated that sequencing was incomplete.

As encoded in the germline V gene, CDR1 is SGHRS while CDR2 is YFSETQ. Including the terminal cysteine and phenylalanine, the CDR3 comprises 15 residues. Only CDR3 DNA remains: 45 bases, in frame from the first base. The junction shows trimming of 3 bases on V and 8 bases on J, plus 20 bases between the germline ends. Donors were healthy HIV-negative adults with no recently reported acute infections or vaccinations. Every donor was a Caucasian adult residing in Nashville, Tennessee, USA. CD4+ T cells were enriched by magnetic negative selection; naive cells were then positively selected on CD45RA, and the negative fraction formed the memory subset. Blood was collected by leukapheresis, and PBMCs were isolated by Ficoll-Histopaque density gradient centrifugation and then cryopreserved in liquid nitrogen vapor phase. Analytical flow cytometry was used to check the purity and quantity of each magnetically sorted T cell population. From each sorted fraction, genomic DNA was isolated and quantified by UV absorbance on a Nanodrop 2000c.

Using the deep immunoSEQ assay, multiplex PCR amplified TCR CDR3 regions from genomic DNA. Genomic DNA extracted from each cell subset was distributed evenly over all wells of several immunoSEQ 96-well plates, and each plate served as one replicate. For sorted subsets, approximately 190 ng of genomic DNA, equivalent to 30,000 or so T cell genomes, went into each replicate PCR. The purified libraries were quantified using a Qubit 3.0 fluorometer, sized with a Bioanalyzer 2100, and then quantified again using the KAPA Library Quantification kit. Each immunoSEQ 96-well plate was sequenced on its own single-read 150-cycle Illumina NextSeq 550 flow cell. In the authors' own workflow: The immunoSEQ output contained only junctional sequences without quality scores, so filtering could not match that applied to full-length reads. Sequences were annotated with PyIR, a Python wrapper for IgBLAST v1.9, using IMGT germline references to assign V/J genes and CDR3. Reads with weak V/J assignments (E-value above 1e-6), missing CDR3, stop codons, out-of-frame junctions, or ambiguous translated residues were removed. A V3J clonotype was defined by an identical inferred V gene, J gene, and CDR3 amino acid sequence. Percentage overlap between repertoires was calculated by dividing the number of shared unique clonotypes by the size of the smaller repertoire. Three approaches were used to assess repertoire richness: RTK rarefaction, the Chao1 estimator, and Recon v2.1 estimates of unobserved clonotypes. Generation probabilities were computed with OLGA for all TCRbeta clonotypes obtained by the gDNA method from several donors. Not all clones reach the TCRdb copy of this immuneACCESS table, which keeps in-frame sequences only. Checked studies attribute under half of the gap to unresolved V genes and leave the rest unexplained. V and J calls and clone size are copied from that table; D and trimming were computed from the DNA. Here the sample has about 2.4 million clones; 93% occur a single time. The ten largest account for around 0.37% of the sample.

The sequencing sample was made of naive CD4+ T cells from PBMCs. The sample's cell subset or site label is to be understood as: CD45RA+ positively selected. The TCR comes from a man between 18 and 35 years old in good health. Some clones in this sample may be carry-over from other donors' samples. The sequence is built from TRBV5-1 and TRBJ1-1, with a tentative D gene TRBD1 over 6 matching bases. CDR3 protein: CASSSSAGATQEAFF. The nucleotide sequence reads as follows: TGCGCCAGCAGCTCCTCCGCGGGGGCCACGCAGGAAGCTTTCTTT.